This passage covers 5 T cell receptor beta chains from one sample sequenced in a study of shared clonotypes between healthy human individuals. TCRdb's copy holds only in-frame clones and misses some; the assay was immunoSEQ multiplex PCR. The sample yields around 500,000 clones, 65% to 80% seen once. The sequenced sample was PBMCs. The receptor set was obtained from a woman aged 35 to 49 in good health. Some clones in this sample may be carry-over from other donors' samples.

With respect to this clone: The sample has other DNA sequences that encode this CDR3 too. The chain combines TRBV2 with TRBJ2-1; TRBD2 might be the D (6 bases). The V gene's germline CDR1 is SNHLY and CDR2 FYNNEI. Trimming stripped 6 bases from V and 3 bases from J, with 12 bases between. The CDR3 has 14 amino acids. This chain's CDR3 is CASREGWGYNEQFF. As DNA, the CDR3 is TGTGCCAGCAGGGAGGGGTGGGGCTACAATGAGCAGTTCTTC.

This clone was counted many times. V usage is TRBV5-1 and J usage is TRBJ2-4; D is undetermined. The CDR3 covers 13 residues. Germline V gives CDR1 SGHRS, CDR2 YFSETQ. V lost 0 bases and J lost 2, with 3 bases in between. Written as DNA, the CDR3 is TGCGCCAGCAGCTTGGCACCCAAAAACATTCAGTACTTC. It is translated as CASSLAPKNIQYF.

This chain joins TRBV19 and TRBJ2-5, with 7 bases that match TRBD1. Germline values: CDR1 LNHDA, CDR2 SQIVND (reference sequence). This CDR3 is built from 15 residues. V shed 7 bases, J shed 2 bases, and the junction held 10 bases outside the gene matches. The CDR3 is CASTPLGRGQETQYF. Written as DNA, the CDR3 is TGTGCCAGTACCCCTCTGGGCAGGGGGCAAGAGACCCAGTACTTC.

Details on this clone: A much bigger clone sits one base away, suggesting this may be a read error. The sample has other DNA sequences that encode this CDR3 too. The chain links TRBV6-1 to TRBJ1-4; D call uncertain. Germline V gene sequence: CDR1 MNHNS, CDR2 SASEGT. This CDR3 spans 13 amino acids. This CDR3 reads CASSEQPNEKLFF. For the CDR3, the DNA is TGTGCCAGCAGTGAACAGCCTAATGAAAAGCTGTTTTTT.

J is TRBJ2-7 and V is TRBV5-1; 7 bases fit TRBD1. J lost 3 bases, V lost 3 bases, and 9 bases had no gene match. The CDR3 has 15 residues. Germline values: CDR1 SGHRS, CDR2 YFSETQ. CDR3 DNA sequence: TGCGCCAGCAGCTGGGGGACAGATCAAAACTACGAGCAGTACTTC. Amino acids: CASSWGTDQNYEQYF.